The 5 T cell receptor beta chains presented below share a single source sample, sequenced in a study of T-cell memory formation after mild COVID-19. MiXCR, applied by TCRdb to the 5' RACE reads, yields one record per CDR3 protein. The table includes 400,000 to 500,000 distinct CDR3 sequences, 20% detected once. Sequencing input: PBMCs or a T cell subset sorted from them (not recorded which). These receptor sequences come from an adult woman who had mild COVID-19 (a few samples of this study predate the infection). Cell type and time point are not known.

In this sample, this clonotype turned up a few times. V and J are TRBV7-8 and TRBJ2-3, with D unresolved. The CDR3 is 15 amino acids. Germline CDR1 and CDR2: SGHVS and FQNEAQ. V was clipped by 6 bases and J by 2 bases, with 15 bases between them. Here the CDR3 reads CASRPRASVTDTQYF. The CDR3 DNA follows: TGTGCCAGCAGACCCCGGGCCTCAGTCACAGATACGCAGTATTTT. Looking up the rest from reference TRBV7-8 and TRBJ2-3 gives the full variable domain: GAGVSQSPRYKVAKRGQDVALRCDPISGHVSLFWYQQALGQGPEFLTYFQNEAQLDKSGLPSDRFFAERPEGSVSTLKIQRTQQEDSAVYLCASRPRASVTDTQYFGPGTRLTVL.

The CDR3 loop is CASSQDSSGTGGELFF. The CDR3 DNA sequence: TGCGCCAGCAGCCAAGATTCTAGCGGGACAGGCGGGGAGCTGTTTTTT. This chain links TRBV4-3 with TRBJ2-2; possibly TRBD2 for D (9 bases). The V gene's germline CDR1 is LGHNA and CDR2 YSLEER. The CDR3 contains 16 residues. Trimming took 0 bases from V and 7 from J, leaving 15 bases between them.

This clonotype was observed a few times. The genes are TRBV12-3 or TRBV12-4 and TRBJ2-5; 8 bases agree with TRBD1. The CDR3 runs 15 residues. J gave up 4 bases and V 5 bases, and 9 bases lay outside the gene matches. The chain's CDR3 is CASSPGQGMRETQYF. Here the CDR3 DNA reads TGTGCCAGCAGTCCCGGACAGGGTATGCGAGAGACCCAGTACTTC.

This clonotype was seen once. This chain uses TRBV7-3 with TRBJ1-2, with D uncertain. V was pared by 8 bases and J by 2 bases, with 18 bases between. This CDR3 contains 15 residues. Germline CDR1 reads SGHTA; CDR2 reads FQGTGA. CDR3 loop: CASHPGGRTNYGYTF. The DNA for the CDR3 is TGTGCCAGCCACCCAGGCGGGCGTACAAACTATGGCTACACCTTC.

This clonotype turned up a few times. The chain has TRBV9 and TRBJ2-1; 13 positions match TRBD2. Germline lookup yields CDR1 SGDLS and CDR2 YYNGEE. This CDR3 is built from 17 residues. V shed 4 bases, J shed 3 bases, and the junction held 7 bases outside the gene matches. CDR3 protein: CASSPGLAGDLYNEQFF. The CDR3 DNA sequence: TGTGCCAGCAGCCCTGGACTAGCGGGGGACCTCTACAATGAGCAGTTCTTC.